This record concerns one T cell receptor beta chain sequence. The CDR3 contains 16 residues. Germline CDR1 reads MNHEY; CDR2 reads SMNVEV (reference sequence). Trimming cost V 6 bases and J 8 bases, with 22 bases left between them. This specimen comes from a study of PD-L1 blockade in urothelial cancer. At the level of the study: Patients' atezolizumab regimen, 1,200 mg intravenously every 3 weeks, began in about 2014. Researchers found blood samples held a median of 141,255 T cells.

TCRdb's table, derived via immunoSEQ multiplex PCR, lists solely in-frame clones and lacks some. The sample yields about 130,000 clones, about 88% seen once. Time point in this sample: pretreatment peripheral blood. Metastatic or locally advanced urothelial carcinoma was present in the patients. V and J are TRBV27 and TRBJ2-2, with a possible D match to TRBD2 (5 bases). The clonotype originates from a man in his forties or fifties with urothelial cancer. This sample comprised PBMCs, obtained around atezolizumab (anti-PD-L1) treatment. CDR3 region: CASRSPGSATKGELFF. The CDR3 DNA reads as TGTGCCAGCAGGTCACCGGGGAGCGCGACCAAAGGGGAGCTGTTTTTT.